The clone carrying this T cell receptor beta chain came up once. With 2 bases removed from V and 1 base from J, the gap between germline ends came to 13 bases. This CDR3 contains 16 residues. Germline V gene data show CDR1 as ENHRY and CDR2 as SYGVKD. The sample is drawn from a study of cytomegalovirus exposure and HLA in healthy donors. The PCR was carried out with 60 Vbeta primers and 13 Jbeta primers. The data were produced by immunoSEQ multiplex PCR, yet TCRdb's version contains in-frame clones alone and is incomplete. The sample carries over 110,000 clones, 70% to 80% recorded once. The source material was PBMCs. The sequence was collected from a female donor in good health and CMV-seronegative. The V and J genes are TRBV10-3 and TRBJ2-3; D possibly corresponds to TRBD1 (5 bases). The CDR3 region has the DNA TGTGCCATCAGTGAGACGGACACCCGTGGCACAGATACGCAGTATTTT. This codes for CAISETDTRGTDTQYF.